This entry lists 3 T cell receptor beta chains sequenced from one sample in a study of identical twins (dated by TCRdb to the mid-2010s). Library creation used 5' RACE. Sequenced using an Illumina HiSeq 2000. TCRdb handled the public reads itself, with Q25 trimming in fastp and clone calling in MiXCR, and kept productive beta chains. Each entry is one CDR3 protein sequence, shown with its most common DNA and genes. This sample gives over 600,000 distinct CDR3 sequences in total; 21% of them show up just once. Jointly, the top ten make up 4.3% of the sample. This same sample was also taken into another study, of T cells expressing NK-cell markers.

The sequenced material came from PBMCs. These receptors all stem from a woman between 18 and 29 years old in good health.

This chain links TRBV11-2 with TRBJ2-2, with D maybe TRBD1 (6 bases). The germline gives CDR1 SGHAT, CDR2 FQNNGV. The CDR3 extends over 14 amino acids. V shed 1 base and J shed 7 bases, with 10 bases lying between them. This CDR3 is CASSLGTGFGELFF. The DNA for the CDR3 is TGTGCCAGCAGCTTAGGTACAGGGTTCGGGGAGCTGTTTTTT. Filled out from reference TRBV11-2 and TRBJ2-2, the complete variable domain reads EAGVAQSPRYKIIEKRQSVAFWCNPISGHATLYWYQQILGQGPKLLIQFQNNGVVDDSQLPKDRFSAERLKGVDSTLKIQPAKLEDSAVYLCASSLGTGFGELFFGEGSRLTVL.

The rearrangement links TRBV24-1 to TRBJ2-3; a possible D gene is TRBD1 (6 bases). CDR1 is KGHDR, CDR2 SFDVKD, per germline. V lost 3 bases and J 1 base, leaving 7 bases between the germline ends. The CDR3 consists of 14 residues. The CDR3 DNA follows: TGTGCCACCAGTGATAACAGGGGCACAGATACGCAGTATTTT. Protein sequence: CATSDNRGTDTQYF.

The chain uses TRBV12-3 or TRBV12-4 and TRBJ2-2; 7 bases agree with TRBD1. This CDR3 has 13 amino acids. The J segment lost 6 bases and the V segment lost 6 bases, leaving 4 bases of the junction unmatched. CDR3 coding DNA: TGTGCCAGCAGGGACAGGCCGCCCGGGGAGCTGTTTTTT. Protein sequence: CASRDRPPGELFF.